This TCR beta chain emerged from a study of T cells expressing NK-cell markers. TCRdb re-analyzed the 5' RACE reads; it lists each CDR3 protein once, without DNA. This sample's table reports about 170,000 distinct CDR3 sequences. There are 17 residues in the CDR3. The clonotype was recovered from a man aged 18-70 years in good health. The chain has TRBV12-3 or TRBV12-4 and TRBJ1-5; TCRdb lists TRBD1, though no DNA is available to test this call. The specimen sequenced was blood T cells: a sorted CD56 or NKG2C T cell subset, CD4+ or CD8+ T cells, or bulk PBMC T cells (not recorded which). CDR3 residues: CASSAGQGSYSNQPQHF.